This is a list of T cell receptor beta chains from one sample in a study of T cells in Graves' hyperthyroidism and ophthalmopathy. TCRdb redid the calling of the multiplex PCR reads with MiXCR, one entry per CDR3 protein. This table has roughly 420,000 distinct CDR3 sequences, around 16% appearing once. Sequencing was carried out using blood. The receptors were sampled from a woman aged 18-30 years with Graves' hyperthyroidism. CDR3s include the opening cysteine and the closing phenylalanine or tryptophan. D genes are given only for firm matches. The size entry is marked missing in some rows and otherwise reads once, few, many or a size class.

clone_size: few; j_call: TRBJ1-3; v_call: TRBV20-1; d_call: -; cdr3_aa: CSVGGGGSGNTIYF; cdr3_nt: TGCAGTGTAGGGGGTGGGGGCTCTGGAAACACCATATATTTT
clone_size: many; j_call: TRBJ2-7; v_call: TRBV28; d_call: TRBD1; cdr3_aa: CASRTETGGYEQYF; cdr3_nt: TGTGCCAGCAGGACCGAGACAGGGGGCTACGAGCAGTACTTC
clone_size: many; j_call: TRBJ2-7; v_call: TRBV7-2; d_call: -; cdr3_aa: CATTKGTESSYEQYF; cdr3_nt: TGTGCCACTACCAAAGGGACGGAGAGCTCCTACGAGCAGTACTTC
clone_size: many; j_call: TRBJ2-7; v_call: TRBV11-2; d_call: TRBD2; cdr3_aa: CASSPGTSGIGYEQYF; cdr3_nt: TGTGCCAGCAGCCCAGGGACTAGCGGGATAGGCTACGAGCAGTACTTC
clone_size: -; j_call: TRBJ2-7; v_call: TRBV5-4; d_call: -; cdr3_aa: CASSSSSAVRTYEQYF; cdr3_nt: TGTGCCAGCAGCTCCAGTTCGGCAGTGAGAACCTACGAGCAGTACTTC
clone_size: many; j_call: TRBJ2-2; v_call: TRBV3-1; d_call: -; cdr3_aa: CASSRGTHNTGELFF; cdr3_nt: TGTGCCAGCAGCCGGGGGACGCACAACACCGGGGAGCTGTTTTTT
clone_size: few; j_call: TRBJ2-1; v_call: TRBV12-3/TRBV12-4; d_call: -; cdr3_aa: CASSYLSGGRYNEQFF; cdr3_nt: TGTGCCAGCAGTTATTTGTCTGGGGGTCGGTACAATGAGCAGTTCTTC
clone_size: few; j_call: TRBJ2-2; v_call: TRBV29-1; d_call: TRBD2; cdr3_aa: CSVTSGIKGTGELFF; cdr3_nt: TGCAGCGTTACTAGCGGAATCAAAGGTACCGGGGAGCTGTTTTTT
clone_size: many; j_call: TRBJ2-7; v_call: TRBV28; d_call: -; cdr3_aa: CASSLRSDTYEQYF; cdr3_nt: TGTGCCAGCAGTTTGAGGTCAGACACCTACGAGCAGTACTTC
clone_size: many; j_call: TRBJ1-4; v_call: TRBV2; d_call: -; cdr3_aa: CASTGDQNEKLFF; cdr3_nt: TGTGCCAGCACGGGGGATCAGAATGAAAAACTGTTTTTT
clone_size: -; j_call: TRBJ2-7; v_call: TRBV7-9; d_call: -; cdr3_aa: CASSLADGSYEQYF; cdr3_nt: TGTGCCAGCAGCTTGGCGGACGGAAGCTACGAGCAGTACTTC
clone_size: -; j_call: TRBJ2-2; v_call: TRBV5-1; d_call: TRBD1; cdr3_aa: CASSFGQGGSEKLFF; cdr3_nt: TGCGCCAGCAGCTTTGGACAGGGGGGATCTGAAAAGCTGTTTTTT
clone_size: many; j_call: TRBJ1-2; v_call: TRBV20-1; d_call: -; cdr3_aa: CSARPLSHDSNYGYTF; cdr3_nt: TGCAGTGCTAGACCTCTTTCTCACGACAGTAACTATGGCTACACCTTC
clone_size: many; j_call: TRBJ2-3; v_call: TRBV12-3/TRBV12-4; d_call: TRBD1; cdr3_aa: CASSPGQGTNTDTQYF; cdr3_nt: TGTGCCAGCAGCCCAGGACAGGGGACAAACACAGATACGCAGTATTTT
clone_size: many; j_call: TRBJ2-1; v_call: TRBV6-1; d_call: TRBD1; cdr3_aa: CASRPGQGEVNEQFF; cdr3_nt: TGTGCCAGCAGACCAGGACAGGGGGAAGTGAATGAGCAGTTCTTC
clone_size: -; j_call: TRBJ2-5; v_call: TRBV28; d_call: TRBD2; cdr3_aa: CASRRTSGRQTQYF; cdr3_nt: TGTGCCAGCAGGCGGACTAGCGGGAGGCAGACCCAGTACTTC
clone_size: few; j_call: TRBJ2-1; v_call: TRBV9; d_call: TRBD1; cdr3_aa: CASSSKTGGNRIDVYNEQFF; cdr3_nt: TGTGCCAGCAGCTCTAAGACAGGGGGCAATCGTATTGACGTCTACAATGAGCAGTTCTTC
clone_size: -; j_call: TRBJ2-7; v_call: TRBV10-3; d_call: TRBD1; cdr3_aa: CAISESTGAGDEQYF; cdr3_nt: TGTGCCATCAGTGAGTCGACAGGGGCAGGGGACGAGCAGTACTTC
clone_size: many; j_call: TRBJ2-3; v_call: TRBV7-2; d_call: TRBD2; cdr3_aa: CASSLRLAGGVPDTQYF; cdr3_nt: TGTGCCAGCAGCTTGAGACTAGCGGGAGGAGTCCCAGATACGCAGTATTTT
clone_size: many; j_call: TRBJ2-5; v_call: TRBV27; d_call: TRBD2; cdr3_aa: CASSLVSGRDPGETQYF; cdr3_nt: TGTGCCAGCAGTTTAGTTAGCGGGAGGGATCCCGGGGAGACCCAGTACTTC
clone_size: many; j_call: TRBJ1-1; v_call: TRBV19; d_call: -; cdr3_aa: CASSEASGTEAFF; cdr3_nt: TGTGCCAGTAGTGAGGCGAGCGGGACTGAAGCTTTCTTT
clone_size: few; j_call: TRBJ1-1; v_call: TRBV4-3; d_call: TRBD1; cdr3_aa: CASSQVTGGRVEAFF; cdr3_nt: TGCGCCAGCAGCCAAGTGACAGGGGGTAGAGTTGAAGCTTTCTTT
clone_size: many; j_call: TRBJ1-4; v_call: TRBV20-1; d_call: -; cdr3_aa: CSVMRQAGEKLFF; cdr3_nt: TGCAGTGTCATGAGGCAGGCAGGAGAAAAACTGTTTTTT